Presented here are 21 T cell receptor beta chains from one specimen sequenced in a study of blood T cell repertoires in COVID-19. The protocol was immunoSEQ multiplex PCR, while the TCRdb copy is restricted to in-frame clones and leaves out a portion. The profile shows over 55,000 clones, roughly 89% of them singletons. The specimen sequenced was peripheral blood. These receptors were obtained from a human donor in a cohort sampled during active COVID-19.

The V call is TRBV5-6, the J call TRBJ2-1, with D possibly matching TRBD2 (6 bases). Germline CDR1 reads SGHDT; CDR2 reads YYEEEE. The CDR3 totals 13 residues. The V end lost 4 bases, the J end lost 5 bases, and 10 bases lay between the germline ends. The CDR3 region is CASSGGVDNEQFF. Written as DNA, the CDR3 is TGTGCCAGCAGCGGCGGGGTGGACAATGAGCAGTTCTTC.

The chain is built from TRBV7-8 and TRBJ1-2; perhaps TRBD1 as D (6 bases). Germline V gene sequence: CDR1 SGHVS, CDR2 FQNEAQ. CDR3 length equals 16 residues. V was shortened by 3 bases and J by 0 bases, with 14 bases between the two germline ends. DNA for the CDR3: TGTGCCAGCAGCTTTTACAACAGGGCCGCTAACTATGGCTACACCTTC. Encoded protein: CASSFYNRAANYGYTF.

This chain uses TRBV20-1 with TRBJ2-7, with D perhaps matching TRBD1 (5 bases). Trimming cost V 5 bases and J 5 bases, with 10 bases left between them. The CDR3 has 11 residues. Germline V lookup: CDR1 DFQATT, CDR2 SNEGSKA (reference sequence). The CDR3, as DNA: TGCAGTGCTGCGCAGGGCAACGAGCAGTACTTC. This translates into CSAAQGNEQYF.

The chain uses TRBV9 and TRBJ1-5; D is uncertain. This CDR3 has 15 residues. Trimming shortened V by 3 bases and J by 0 bases, and 10 bases separated the two germline ends. From germline, CDR1 is SGDLS and CDR2 YYNGEE. This CDR3 reads CASSEGGVSNQPQHF. The CDR3, as DNA: TGTGCCAGCAGCGAGGGCGGGGTTAGCAATCAGCCCCAGCATTTT.

The chain employs TRBV7-8 and TRBJ1-1, with a possible D match to TRBD1 (5 bases). Germline V gives CDR1 SGHVS, CDR2 FQNEAQ. V shed 3 bases and J shed 4 bases, with 18 bases lying between them. The CDR3 length is 16 residues. The CDR3 here is CASSFMYGGSGTEAFF. CDR3 in DNA: TGTGCCAGCAGCTTTATGTATGGGGGGTCCGGCACTGAAGCTTTCTTT.

This chain connects TRBV11-2 to TRBJ2-7, with D hard to call. V lost 1 base to trimming and J lost 3 bases, with 7 bases between them. Germline CDR1 SGHAT, CDR2 FQNNGV. The CDR3 length is 13 residues. CDR3 sequence: CASSLATYYEQYF. CDR3 nucleotide sequence: TGTGCCAGCAGCTTAGCCACCTACTACGAGCAGTACTTC.

The CDR3: CASSYRGDGASPLHF. The CDR3 DNA sequence: TGTGCCAGCAGTTACCGGGGGGACGGTGCTTCACCCCTCCACTTT. The gene calls are TRBV6-2 or TRBV6-3 and TRBJ1-6; D is perhaps TRBD1 (5 bases). There are 15 residues in the CDR3. The V and J ends lost 2 bases and 9 bases respectively, with 14 bases between them. Germline V gives CDR1 MNHEY, CDR2 SVGEGT.

This clone was picked up a small number of times. The chain carries TRBV18 and TRBJ2-6, with D possibly being TRBD2 (5 bases). CDR1 and CDR2 from the germline V gene are KGHSH and LQKENI. Trimming pared 6 bases from V and 4 bases from J, leaving 10 bases between. This CDR3 is 14 amino acids long. CDR3 protein: CASSPSGGANVLTF. In DNA form, the CDR3 reads TGTGCCAGCTCCCCTTCGGGAGGGGCCAACGTCCTGACTTTC.

The CDR3 reads CASSERNGQGTFPHEQYF. In DNA form, the CDR3 reads TGTGCCAGCAGCGAAAGAAATGGACAGGGAACTTTCCCCCACGAGCAGTACTTC. This chain links TRBV21-1 with TRBJ2-7; no check of the table's D call, TRBD1, against the DNA was made. TRBV21-1 is deemed a pseudogene. The CDR3 has 18 amino acids.

The CDR3 DNA sequence: TGTGCCAGTAGTGCGGCCGGGACAGGGGCCCACGAGCAGTACTTC. Protein product: CASSAAGTGAHEQYF. The rearrangement links TRBV19 to TRBJ2-7; 10 bases map to TRBD1. The CDR3 contains 15 residues. Trimming cost V 5 bases and J 5 bases; bases outside gene matches: 9. Germline CDR1 and CDR2: LNHDA and SQIVND (reference sequence). Full variable domain (rest looked up from reference TRBV19 and TRBJ2-7): DGGITQSPKYLFRKEGQNVTLSCEQNLNHDAMYWYRQDPGQGLRLIYYSQIVNDFQKGDIAEGYSVSREKKESFPLTVTSAQKNPTAFYLCASSAAGTGAHEQYFGPGTRLTVT.

The chain joins TRBV5-6 to TRBJ1-2; 7 bases match TRBD1. The CDR3 is made up of 17 amino acids. The ends lost 0 bases at V and 8 bases at J; junction bases unmatched: 16. CDR1 is SGHDT and CDR2 is YYEEEE in the germline V gene. The CDR3 protein is CASSLGLGVPGGRGYTF. CDR3 in DNA: TGTGCCAGCAGCTTGGGATTGGGAGTGCCAGGGGGACGGGGCTACACCTTC.

This clone has only one observation. The J gene is TRBJ1-4, the V gene TRBV6-5; TRBD1 aligns across 10 bases. This CDR3 comprises 14 residues. V lost 7 bases and J lost 8; bases outside the gene matches: 7. In germline, CDR1 is MNHEY, CDR2 SVGAGI. As DNA, the CDR3 is TGTGCCAGCATGGGTGGGACAGGGGCCGAAAAACTGTTTTTT. This encodes CASMGGTGAEKLFF.

The chain employs TRBV12-5 and TRBJ2-7; no clear D. The ends were cut back, 7 bases at V and 3 bases at J, with 13 bases in the middle. Germline assignment: CDR1 LGHNT and CDR2 FRNRAP. The CDR3 sequence is 13 residues long. CDR3 DNA: TGTGCTAGTGCCTTGCCCGGAGTCTACGAGCAGTACTTC. Translated: CASALPGVYEQYF.

The rearrangement uses TRBV5-6 and TRBJ2-7; the D gene is possibly TRBD1 (6 bases). V lost 2 bases, J lost 6 bases, and 9 bases lay in between. The germline CDR1 and CDR2 sequences are SGHDT and YYEEEE. This CDR3 is 12 amino acids long. The CDR3 bases are TGTGCCAGCAGCTTCCCAGGGGTCGAGCAGTACTTC. Residues: CASSFPGVEQYF.

This rearrangement joins TRBV24-1 to TRBJ2-6, with D perhaps TRBD2 (7 bases). Germline values: CDR1 KGHDR, CDR2 SFDVKD. The CDR3 contains 16 residues. V shed 5 bases and J shed 2 bases, with 12 bases lying between them. This CDR3 reads CATSARGGAGANVLTF. Here the CDR3 DNA reads TGTGCCACCAGTGCCCGAGGGGGGGCTGGGGCCAACGTCCTGACTTTC.

The rearrangement uses TRBV24-1 and TRBJ2-3, with 8 bases lining up with TRBD1. V dropped 5 bases and J dropped 2; count of bases not matched to a gene: 11. Germline CDR1 is KGHDR and CDR2 is SFDVKD. This CDR3 contains 17 residues. DNA of the CDR3: TGTGCCACCAGTGCATCCAGGGGGCGAGGAATCACAGATACGCAGTATTTT. Protein sequence: CATSASRGRGITDTQYF.

V is TRBV4-3 and J is TRBJ1-5; D remains unclear. Trimming pared 2 bases from V and 2 bases from J, leaving 10 bases between. Germline lookup yields CDR1 LGHNA and CDR2 YSLEER. The CDR3 is made up of 15 amino acids. DNA of the CDR3: TGCGCCAGCAGCCAAAACCTCGGGGGCAATCAGCCCCAGCATTTT. Its translation is CASSQNLGGNQPQHF.

The gene calls are TRBV19 and TRBJ2-1; 7 bases agree with TRBD2. CDR3 length: 16 residues. Germline values: CDR1 LNHDA, CDR2 SQIVND (reference sequence). V was clipped by 9 bases and J by 4 bases; unmatched bases: 15. This chain's CDR3 is CASLLSGHKSYNEQFF. The CDR3 nucleotides are TGTGCCAGCCTACTTAGCGGGCATAAGTCGTACAATGAGCAGTTCTTC.

In this sample, this clone turned up a few times. V gene TRBV28 combines with J gene TRBJ1-5; D ambiguous. Looked up from germline, CDR1 is MDHEN and CDR2 is SYDVKM. The V and J ends lost 6 bases and 0 bases respectively, with 18 bases between them. This CDR3 comprises 17 residues. The chain's CDR3 is CASRGSLPSHSNQPQHF. The CDR3 DNA is TGTGCCAGCAGGGGCAGCTTACCAAGCCATAGCAATCAGCCCCAGCATTTT.

The genes are TRBV7-6 and TRBJ1-1, with no clear D. V was trimmed by 4 bases and J by 4 bases, leaving 10 bases between them. This CDR3 comprises 13 residues. Germline values: CDR1 SGHVS, CDR2 FNYEAQ. The CDR3 protein is CASSSYTGTEAFF. The DNA of the CDR3 is TGTGCCAGCAGCTCCTATACGGGCACTGAAGCTTTCTTT.

J is TRBJ2-1 and V is TRBV11-2; 7 nucleotides line up with TRBD2. Trimming removed 5 bases from V and 0 bases from J; junction bases left unmatched: 7. This CDR3 is built from 16 residues. CDR1 is SGHAT and CDR2 is FQNNGV in the germline V gene. In DNA, the CDR3 is TGTGCCAGCAGCCCGTTAGCGGGCCTCTCCTACAATGAGCAGTTCTTC. This gives the protein CASSPLAGLSYNEQFF.